One sample yielded the 2 T cell receptor beta chains listed below, sequenced in a study of cytomegalovirus exposure and HLA in healthy donors. The repertoire was sequenced with immunoSEQ multiplex PCR; TCRdb's copy has only in-frame clones and lacks some. The repertoire holds tens of thousands of clones, with 92% as singletons. Sequencing input: PBMCs. The origin of the receptors is a man aged 18 to 29 in good health and CMV-seronegative.

The chain recombines TRBV4-1 with TRBJ2-3, with a possible D match to TRBD2 (7 bases). V was pared by 4 bases and J by 4 bases, with 18 bases between. CDR3 length equals 16 residues. Germline V lookup: CDR1 MGHRA, CDR2 YSYEKL. The chain's CDR3 is CASSPGGGIRADTQYF. For the CDR3, the DNA is TGCGCCAGCAGCCCGGGGGGCGGGATTCGGGCAGATACGCAGTATTTT.

The J gene is TRBJ2-7, the V gene TRBV7-2; D is possibly TRBD1 (8 bases). Trimming took 7 bases from V and 0 from J, leaving 16 bases between them. CDR1 SGHTA and CDR2 FQGNSA come from the germline V gene. This CDR3 has 15 amino acids. CDR3 nucleotides: TGTGCCAGCAACAGGGGGGGGTCCCACTCCTACGAGCAGTACTTC. This sequence encodes CASNRGGSHSYEQYF.